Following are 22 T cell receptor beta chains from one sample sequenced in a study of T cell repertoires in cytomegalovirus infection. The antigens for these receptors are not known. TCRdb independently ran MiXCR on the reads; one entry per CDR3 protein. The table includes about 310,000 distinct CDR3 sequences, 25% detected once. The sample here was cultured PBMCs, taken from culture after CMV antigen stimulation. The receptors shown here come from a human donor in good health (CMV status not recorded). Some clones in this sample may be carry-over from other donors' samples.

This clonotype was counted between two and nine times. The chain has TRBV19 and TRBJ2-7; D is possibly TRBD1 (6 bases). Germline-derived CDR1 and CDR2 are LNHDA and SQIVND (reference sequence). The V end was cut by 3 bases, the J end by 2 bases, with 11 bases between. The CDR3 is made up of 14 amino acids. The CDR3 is CASSISGQTYEQYF. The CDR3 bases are TGTGCCAGTAGTATCTCCGGACAGACCTACGAGCAGTACTTC. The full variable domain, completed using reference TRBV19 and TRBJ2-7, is DGGITQSPKYLFRKEGQNVTLSCEQNLNHDAMYWYRQDPGQGLRLIYYSQIVNDFQKGDIAEGYSVSREKKESFPLTVTSAQKNPTAFYLCASSISGQTYEQYFGPGTRLTVT.

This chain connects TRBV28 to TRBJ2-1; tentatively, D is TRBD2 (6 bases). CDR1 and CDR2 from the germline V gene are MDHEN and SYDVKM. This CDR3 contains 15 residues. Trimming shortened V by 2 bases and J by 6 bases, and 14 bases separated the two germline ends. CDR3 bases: TGTGCCAGCAGTTTAGCCCTAGCGCAACTCAATGAGCAGTTCTTC. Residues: CASSLALAQLNEQFF.

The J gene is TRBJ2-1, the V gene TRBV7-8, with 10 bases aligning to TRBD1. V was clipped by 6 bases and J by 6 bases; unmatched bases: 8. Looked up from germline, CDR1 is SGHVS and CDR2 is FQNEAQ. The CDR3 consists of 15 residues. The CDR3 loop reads CASRSDRGPVNEQFF. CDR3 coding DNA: TGTGCCAGCAGGTCCGACAGGGGGCCCGTCAATGAGCAGTTCTTC.

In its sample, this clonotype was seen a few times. CDR3 loop: CASSELAGTGELFF. The CDR3, as DNA: TGTGCCAGCAGTGAACTAGCGGGCACCGGGGAGCTGTTTTTT. The chain is built from TRBV6-1 and TRBJ2-2, with 8 bases identical to TRBD2. The germline V gene has CDR1 MNHNS and CDR2 SASEGT. V dropped 2 bases and J dropped 4; count of bases not matched to a gene: 0. The CDR3 loop spans 14 amino acids.

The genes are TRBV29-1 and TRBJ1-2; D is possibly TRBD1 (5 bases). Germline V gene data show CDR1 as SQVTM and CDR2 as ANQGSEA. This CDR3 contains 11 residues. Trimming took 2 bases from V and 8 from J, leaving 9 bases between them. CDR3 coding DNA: TGCAGCGTTGAACTCAGGGACGGCTACACCTTC. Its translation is CSVELRDGYTF.

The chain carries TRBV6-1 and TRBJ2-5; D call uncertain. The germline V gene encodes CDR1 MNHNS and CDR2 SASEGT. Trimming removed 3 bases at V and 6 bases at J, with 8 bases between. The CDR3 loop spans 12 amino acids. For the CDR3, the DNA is TGTGCCAGCAGTGACATCGTTAAGACCCAGTACTTC. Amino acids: CASSDIVKTQYF.

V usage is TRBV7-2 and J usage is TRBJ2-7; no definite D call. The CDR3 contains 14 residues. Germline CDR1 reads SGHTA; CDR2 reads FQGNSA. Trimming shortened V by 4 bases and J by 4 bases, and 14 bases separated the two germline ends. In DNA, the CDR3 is TGTGCCAGCAGCTCGTATAACCCAAAATACGAGCAGTACTTC. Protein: CASSSYNPKYEQYF.

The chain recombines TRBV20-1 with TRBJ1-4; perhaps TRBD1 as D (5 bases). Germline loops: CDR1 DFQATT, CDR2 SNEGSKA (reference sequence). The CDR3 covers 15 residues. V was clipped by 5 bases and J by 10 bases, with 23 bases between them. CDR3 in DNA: TGCAGTGCTGCTTACCGGGGCCCGACCCCAGGAAAACTGTTTTTT. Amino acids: CSAAYRGPTPGKLFF.

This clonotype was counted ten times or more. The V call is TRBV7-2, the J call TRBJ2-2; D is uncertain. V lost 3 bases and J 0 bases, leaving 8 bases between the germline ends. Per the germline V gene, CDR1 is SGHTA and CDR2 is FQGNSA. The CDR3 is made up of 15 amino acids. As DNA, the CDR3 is TGTGCCAGCAGCTTGGACCGAACGAACACCGGGGAGCTGTTTTTT. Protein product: CASSLDRTNTGELFF.

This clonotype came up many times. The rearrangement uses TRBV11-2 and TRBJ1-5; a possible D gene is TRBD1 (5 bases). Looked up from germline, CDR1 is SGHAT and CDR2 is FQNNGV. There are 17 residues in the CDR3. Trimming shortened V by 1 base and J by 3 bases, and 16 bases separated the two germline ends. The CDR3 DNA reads TGTGCCAGCAGCTTAGGGTTAGCGGCAGGGCTCAATCAGCCCCAGCATTTT. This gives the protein CASSLGLAAGLNQPQHF.

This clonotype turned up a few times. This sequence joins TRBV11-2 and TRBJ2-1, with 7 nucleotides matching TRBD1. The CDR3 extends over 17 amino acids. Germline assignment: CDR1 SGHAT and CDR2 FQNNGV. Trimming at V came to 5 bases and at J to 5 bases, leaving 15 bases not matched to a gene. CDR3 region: CASSPSTGRLVDNEQFF. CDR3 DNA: TGTGCCAGCAGCCCCTCGACAGGGCGGTTGGTGGACAATGAGCAGTTCTTC.

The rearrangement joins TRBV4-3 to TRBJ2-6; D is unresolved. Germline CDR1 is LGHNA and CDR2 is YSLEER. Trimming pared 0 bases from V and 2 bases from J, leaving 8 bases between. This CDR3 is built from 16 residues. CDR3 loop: CASSQDSVAGANVLTF. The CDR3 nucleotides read TGCGCCAGCAGCCAAGATAGTGTGGCTGGGGCCAACGTCCTGACTTTC.

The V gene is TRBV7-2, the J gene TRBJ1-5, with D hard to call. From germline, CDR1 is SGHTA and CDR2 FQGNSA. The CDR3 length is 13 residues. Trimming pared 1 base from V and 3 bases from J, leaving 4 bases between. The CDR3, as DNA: TGTGCCAGCAGCTTAGACAACAATCAGCCCCAGCATTTT. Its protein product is CASSLDNNQPQHF.

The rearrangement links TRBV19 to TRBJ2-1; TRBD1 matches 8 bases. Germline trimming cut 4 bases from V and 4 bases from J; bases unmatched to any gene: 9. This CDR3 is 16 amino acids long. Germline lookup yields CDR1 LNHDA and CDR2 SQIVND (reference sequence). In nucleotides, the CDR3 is TGTGCCAGTAGTACTGTCGGACAGGGCTTTTACAATGAGCAGTTCTTC. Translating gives CASSTVGQGFYNEQFF.

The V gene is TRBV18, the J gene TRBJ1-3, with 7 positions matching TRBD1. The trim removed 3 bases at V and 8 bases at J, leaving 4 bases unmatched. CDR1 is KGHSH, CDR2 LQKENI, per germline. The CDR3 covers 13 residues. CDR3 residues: CASSPNRGDTIYF. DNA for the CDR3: TGTGCCAGCTCACCGAACAGGGGAGACACCATATATTTT.

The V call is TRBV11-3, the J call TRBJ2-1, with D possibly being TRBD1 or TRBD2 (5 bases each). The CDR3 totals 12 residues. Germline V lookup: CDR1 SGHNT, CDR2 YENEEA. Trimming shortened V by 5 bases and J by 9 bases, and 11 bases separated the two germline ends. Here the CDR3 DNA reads TGTGCCAGCAGCCCCGATGGGGGTGAGCAGTTCTTC. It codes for CASSPDGGEQFF. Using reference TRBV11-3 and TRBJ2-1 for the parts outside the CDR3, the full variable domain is EAGVVQSPRYKIIEKKQPVAFWCNPISGHNTLYWYLQNLGQGPELLIRYENEEAVDDSQLPKDRFSAERLKGVDSTLKIQPAELGDSAVYLCASSPDGGEQFFGPGTRLTVL.

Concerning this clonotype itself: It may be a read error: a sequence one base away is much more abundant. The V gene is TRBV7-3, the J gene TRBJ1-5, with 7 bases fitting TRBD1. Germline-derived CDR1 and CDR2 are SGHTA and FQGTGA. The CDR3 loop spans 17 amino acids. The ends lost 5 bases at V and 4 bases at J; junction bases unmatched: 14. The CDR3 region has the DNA TGTGCCAGCAGCAAAGGGGGCGAAGAGACAGAGAATCAGCCCCAGCATTTT. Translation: CASSKGGEETENQPQHF.

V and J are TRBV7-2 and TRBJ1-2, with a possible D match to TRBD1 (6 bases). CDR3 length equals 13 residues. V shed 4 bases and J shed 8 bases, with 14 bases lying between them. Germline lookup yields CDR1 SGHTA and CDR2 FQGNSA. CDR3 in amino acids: CASSYSGAGGYTF. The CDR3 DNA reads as TGTGCCAGCAGCTACTCAGGGGCAGGAGGCTACACCTTC.

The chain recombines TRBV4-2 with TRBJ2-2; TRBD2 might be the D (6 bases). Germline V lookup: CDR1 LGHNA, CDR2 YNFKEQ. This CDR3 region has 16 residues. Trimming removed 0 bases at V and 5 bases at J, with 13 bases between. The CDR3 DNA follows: TGTGCCAGCAGCCAAGAGCCCGGGAGCGGGACCGGGGAGCTGTTTTTT. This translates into CASSQEPGSGTGELFF.

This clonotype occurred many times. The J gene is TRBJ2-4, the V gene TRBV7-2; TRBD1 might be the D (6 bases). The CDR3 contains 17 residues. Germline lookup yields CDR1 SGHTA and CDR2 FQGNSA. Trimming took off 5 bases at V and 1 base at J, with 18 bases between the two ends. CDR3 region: CASSKETGAGAKNIQYF. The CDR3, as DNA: TGTGCCAGCAGCAAGGAGACAGGTGCTGGGGCCAAAAACATTCAGTACTTC.

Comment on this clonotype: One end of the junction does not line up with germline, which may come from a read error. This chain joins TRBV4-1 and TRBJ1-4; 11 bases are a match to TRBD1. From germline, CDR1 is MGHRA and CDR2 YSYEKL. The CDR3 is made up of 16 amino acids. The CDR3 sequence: CASSNGPGQGDEKLFF. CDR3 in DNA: TGTGCCAGCAGCAATGGACCGGGACAGGGGGATGAAAAACTGTTTTTT.

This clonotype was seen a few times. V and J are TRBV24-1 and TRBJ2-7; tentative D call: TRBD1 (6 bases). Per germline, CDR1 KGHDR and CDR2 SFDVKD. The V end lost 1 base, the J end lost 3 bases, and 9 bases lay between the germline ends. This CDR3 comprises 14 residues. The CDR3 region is CATSDFDRSYEQYV. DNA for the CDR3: TGTGCCACCAGTGATTTTGACAGGAGCTACGAGCAGTACGTC.